These 25 T cell receptor beta chains share one sample of origin, sequenced in a study of blood T cell repertoires in COVID-19. The protocol was immunoSEQ multiplex PCR, while the TCRdb copy is restricted to in-frame clones and leaves out a portion. Among around 94,000 clones listed, 87% were seen once. The sample consisted of peripheral blood. The receptors here all came from a woman in her 50s with COVID-19, enrolled during active disease.

V usage is TRBV10-3 and J usage is TRBJ1-6, with TRBD1 identical over 8 bases. After removal of 6 bases from V and 3 bases from J, the junction contained 1 base not matched to a gene. The V gene's germline CDR1 is ENHRY and CDR2 SYGVKD. This CDR3 is 14 amino acids long. The CDR3: CAIRGQDYNSPLHF. CDR3 in DNA: TGTGCCATCAGGGGACAGGACTATAATTCACCCCTCCACTTT.

This clone was picked up one time. The chain recombines TRBV23-1 with TRBJ1-1, with a tentative D call TRBD1 (6 bases). TRBV23-1 is an open reading frame whose function is uncertain. CDR3 length: 13 residues. Trimming removed 10 bases at V and 6 bases at J, with 18 bases between. The CDR3 sequence: CANKGGVSAEAFF. CDR3 nucleotides: TGCGCCAACAAAGGGGGGGTAAGCGCTGAAGCTTTCTTT.

The V and J genes are TRBV5-1 and TRBJ2-2, with D perhaps matching TRBD2 (6 bases). The CDR3 consists of 15 residues. V lost 4 bases, J lost 0 bases, and 10 bases lay in between. Germline CDR1 and CDR2: SGHRS and YFSETQ. The CDR3 DNA reads TGCGCCAGCAGCGTGACGGGGGCGAACACCGGGGAGCTGTTTTTT. Protein: CASSVTGANTGELFF. The whole variable domain, filled in from reference TRBV5-1 and TRBJ2-2, reads KAGVTQTPRYLIKTRGQQVTLSCSPISGHRSVSWYQQTPGQGLQFLFEYFSETQRNKGNFPGRFSGRQFSNSRSEMNVSTLELGDSALYLCASSVTGANTGELFFGEGSRLTVL.

This sequence joins TRBV12-3 or TRBV12-4 and TRBJ2-3; tentative D call: TRBD1 (5 bases). V dropped 3 bases and J dropped 2 bases, with 6 bases sitting between them. This CDR3 comprises 13 residues. The CDR3 reads CASSLTDTDTQYF. In DNA form, the CDR3 reads TGTGCCAGCAGTTTGACAGACACAGATACGCAGTATTTT.

The chain couples TRBV6-2 or TRBV6-3 to TRBJ1-1; D is unresolved. The CDR3 contains 15 residues. Deletions cut 2 bases from V and 5 bases from J, with 15 bases between. Per the germline V gene, CDR1 is MNHEY and CDR2 is SVGEGT. The CDR3 bases are TGTGCCAGCAGTTACGGGCCGGGAGGGCGGACTGAAGCTTTCTTT. The encoded protein is CASSYGPGGRTEAFF.

J is TRBJ1-5 and V is TRBV5-1; weak D call: TRBD1 (6 bases). Germline values: CDR1 SGHRS, CDR2 YFSETQ. Between the trimmed V and J ends, which lost 1 base and 7 bases, there was a span of 9 bases. This CDR3 contains 13 residues. The CDR3 protein is CASSLQTGQPQHF. The DNA for the CDR3 is TGCGCCAGCAGCTTGCAGACAGGACAGCCCCAGCATTTT.

The rearrangement joins TRBV27 to TRBJ1-1, with 7 bases fitting TRBD1. V lost 3 bases to trimming and J lost 6 bases; unmatched junction nucleotides: 10. Germline V lookup: CDR1 MNHEY, CDR2 SMNVEV (reference sequence). This CDR3 contains 15 residues. In DNA form, the CDR3 reads TGTGCCAGCAGTTTTTGGACAGGCGGTAACGCTGAAGCTTTCTTT. It is translated as CASSFWTGGNAEAFF.

This chain links TRBV11-1 with TRBJ2-7; unclear D gene. Germline V gene data show CDR1 as SGHAT and CDR2 as FQDESV (reference sequence). The CDR3 spans 13 residues. The ends were cut back, 1 base at V and 1 base at J, with 5 bases in the middle. CDR3 bases: TGTGCCAGCAGCTTAGTCCTATCCTACGAGCAGTACTTC. This translates into CASSLVLSYEQYF. Combining the CDR3 with reference TRBV11-1 and TRBJ2-7 gives the whole variable domain EAEVAQSPRYKITEKSQAVAFWCDPISGHATLYWYRQILGQGPELLVQFQDESVVDDSQLPKDRFSAERLKGVDSTLKIQPAELGDSAMYLCASSLVLSYEQYFGPGTRLTVT.

This rearrangement joins TRBV15 to TRBJ1-5, with TRBD1 as a possible D gene (5 bases). Between the trimmed V and J ends, which lost 0 bases and 0 bases, there was a span of 12 bases. The germline gives CDR1 LNHNV, CDR2 YYDKDF (reference sequence). The CDR3 has 17 amino acids. The CDR3 region has the DNA TGTGCCACCAGCAGAGACGACGGGGACTTTAGCAATCAGCCCCAGCATTTT. This sequence encodes CATSRDDGDFSNQPQHF.

This clone occurred once. The gene calls are TRBV11-3 and TRBJ2-7, with D perhaps TRBD1 (6 bases). Trimming shortened V by 0 bases and J by 6 bases, and 21 bases separated the two germline ends. Germline CDR1 is SGHNT and CDR2 is YENEEA. This CDR3 has 17 residues. The CDR3 nucleotides read TGTGCCAGCAGCTTAGATGGAACCGGACAGTCCCTCGGCGAGCAGTACTTC. Protein: CASSLDGTGQSLGEQYF.

The J gene is TRBJ1-6, the V gene TRBV5-1, with TRBD1 identical over 8 bases. Per germline, CDR1 SGHRS and CDR2 YFSETQ. Trimming took 4 bases from V and 0 from J; bases not matched to a gene: 6. The CDR3 totals 17 residues. CDR3 region: CASSGGQGGSYNSPLHF. The CDR3 region has the DNA TGCGCCAGCAGCGGTGGACAGGGCGGCTCCTATAATTCACCCCTCCACTTT.

This clone appeared a few times. The J gene is TRBJ1-3, the V gene TRBV5-4; 8 nucleotides match TRBD1. The CDR3 runs 17 residues. V shed 0 bases, J shed 0 bases, and the junction held 5 bases outside the gene matches. Germline CDR1 is SGHNT and CDR2 is YYREEE (reference sequence). For the CDR3, the DNA is TGTGCCAGCAGCTTGGCTGACAGGGGAGTCTCTGGAAACACCATATATTTT. This encodes CASSLADRGVSGNTIYF.

V and J are TRBV3-1 (or the pseudogene TRBV3-2) and TRBJ2-7; 9 bases agree with TRBD1. Germline CDR1 reads LGHDT; CDR2 reads YNNKEL (reference sequence). V shed 0 bases, J shed 5 bases, and the junction held 5 bases outside the gene matches. The CDR3 extends over 15 amino acids. DNA for the CDR3: TGTGCCAGCAGCCAAGATTGGGACAGGGTCCACGAGCAGTACTTC. Translation gives CASSQDWDRVHEQYF.

The chain recombines TRBV19 with TRBJ1-5; D remains ambiguous. This CDR3 has 15 amino acids. The V end lost 3 bases, the J end lost 0 bases, and 9 bases lay between the germline ends. CDR1 and CDR2 (germline): LNHDA, SQIVND (reference sequence). The CDR3 is CASSMGRNSNQPQHF. The CDR3 DNA reads TGTGCCAGTAGTATGGGCAGAAATAGCAATCAGCCCCAGCATTTT. Variable domain in full (rest from reference TRBV19 and TRBJ1-5): DGGITQSPKYLFRKEGQNVTLSCEQNLNHDAMYWYRQDPGQGLRLIYYSQIVNDFQKGDIAEGYSVSREKKESFPLTVTSAQKNPTAFYLCASSMGRNSNQPQHFGDGTRLSIL.

J is TRBJ2-3 and V is TRBV7-2; D possibly corresponds to TRBD2 (6 bases). The CDR3 loop spans 14 amino acids. V was clipped by 2 bases and J by 4 bases, with 10 bases between them. Per the germline V gene, CDR1 is SGHTA and CDR2 is FQGNSA. The CDR3 protein is CASSLRPGADTQYF. Written as DNA, the CDR3 is TGTGCCAGCAGCTTACGGCCGGGGGCAGATACGCAGTATTTT.

CDR3 loop: CASSPLRGGPDTQYF. CDR3 nucleotides: TGTGCCAGCAGCCCTTTACGGGGGGGCCCAGATACGCAGTATTTT. The chain employs TRBV3-1 (or the pseudogene TRBV3-2) and TRBJ2-3; 8 nucleotides agree with TRBD2. CDR1 and CDR2 from the germline V gene are LGHDT and YNNKEL (reference sequence). The CDR3 is 15 residues long. The ends lost 4 bases at V and 4 bases at J; junction bases unmatched: 7.

V gene TRBV30 combines with J gene TRBJ1-3; possible D gene TRBD1, 5 bases. CDR1 is GTSNPN and CDR2 is SVGIG in the germline V gene (reference sequence). The CDR3 covers 15 residues. Between the trimmed V and J ends, which lost 3 bases and 4 bases, there was a span of 16 bases. CDR3: CAWREWGVKGNTIYF. CDR3 DNA: TGTGCCTGGAGAGAATGGGGGGTTAAGGGAAACACCATATATTTT.

The CDR3: CAWSVPGGYSYEQYF. CDR3 nucleotide sequence: TGTGCCTGGAGTGTACCCGGGGGGTACTCCTACGAGCAGTACTTC. This chain links TRBV30 with TRBJ2-7; 7 nucleotides align to TRBD2. The germline V gene encodes CDR1 GTSNPN and CDR2 SVGIG (reference sequence). The CDR3 sequence is 15 residues long. V lost 0 bases to trimming and J lost 0 bases; unmatched junction nucleotides: 5.

The chain couples TRBV23-1 to TRBJ1-5; 11 bases fit TRBD1. TRBV23-1 is noted as an ORF with a role that remains uncertain. V gave up 2 bases and J gave up 1 base; unmatched junction bases: 4. The CDR3 is 17 amino acids. The CDR3: CASSQGQGARSNQPQHF. The DNA of the CDR3 is TGCGCCAGCAGTCAAGGACAGGGGGCACGGAGCAATCAGCCCCAGCATTTT.

The J gene is TRBJ2-1, the V gene TRBV30; the D gene is possibly TRBD2 (6 bases). The V end lost 2 bases, the J end lost 8 bases, and 16 bases lay between the germline ends. The germline CDR1 and CDR2 sequences are GTSNPN and SVGIG (reference sequence). The CDR3 loop spans 14 amino acids. The DNA of the CDR3 is TGTGCCTGGAGTTTGCGATGGGGGGACCATGAGCAGTTCTTC. This translates into CAWSLRWGDHEQFF.

The gene calls are TRBV9 and TRBJ2-5, with a tentative D call TRBD1 (5 bases). V dropped 0 bases and J dropped 6 bases, with 12 bases sitting between them. The germline CDR1 and CDR2 sequences are SGDLS and YYNGEE. The CDR3 is made up of 14 amino acids. The CDR3 nucleotides are TGTGCCAGCAGCGTAGGGCAGGGCTGGAAGACCCAGTACTTC. It is translated as CASSVGQGWKTQYF. The variable domain in full, with the rest retrieved from reference TRBV9 and TRBJ2-5, is DSGVTQTPKHLITATGQRVTLRCSPRSGDLSVYWYQQSLDQGLQFLIQYYNGEERAKGNILERFSAQQFPDLHSELNLSSLELGDSALYFCASSVGQGWKTQYFGPGTRLLVL.

The chain is built from TRBV6-6 and TRBJ2-5; 7 bases line up with TRBD2. Unmatched junction bases numbered 2, after V lost 6 bases and J lost 1 base. Germline V gene sequence: CDR1 MNHNY, CDR2 SVGAGI (reference sequence). CDR3 length: 13 residues. In DNA, the CDR3 is TGTGCCAGCAGCCCGGGGGGCCAAGAGACCCAGTACTTC. Translating gives CASSPGGQETQYF.

This sequence joins TRBV30 and TRBJ2-5; perhaps TRBD1 as D (6 bases). This CDR3 has 15 residues. Germline loops: CDR1 GTSNPN, CDR2 SVGIG (reference sequence). V was trimmed by 2 bases and J by 1 base, leaving 14 bases between them. As DNA, the CDR3 is TGTGCCTGGAGTTTCGCTAGAGGGGGCCAAGAGACCCAGTACTTC. Encoded protein: CAWSFARGGQETQYF.

This sequence joins TRBV5-5 and TRBJ1-4; perhaps TRBD1 as D (6 bases). Trimming removed 0 bases at V and 5 bases at J, with 8 bases between. The CDR3 covers 14 residues. Germline assignment: CDR1 SGHKS and CDR2 YYEKEE (reference sequence). The CDR3 bases are TGTGCCAGCAGCTTGGGGACAGCGAATGAAAAACTGTTTTTT. Translating gives CASSLGTANEKLFF.

This chain uses TRBV24-1 with TRBJ2-7; D is undetermined. The CDR3 is 17 residues long. From germline, CDR1 is KGHDR and CDR2 SFDVKD. Trimming shortened V by 0 bases and J by 0 bases, and 14 bases separated the two germline ends. The CDR3 nucleotides read TGTGCCACCAGTGATTTGCATTTGAACGGAGCCTCCTACGAGCAGTACTTC. Its protein is CATSDLHLNGASYEQYF.